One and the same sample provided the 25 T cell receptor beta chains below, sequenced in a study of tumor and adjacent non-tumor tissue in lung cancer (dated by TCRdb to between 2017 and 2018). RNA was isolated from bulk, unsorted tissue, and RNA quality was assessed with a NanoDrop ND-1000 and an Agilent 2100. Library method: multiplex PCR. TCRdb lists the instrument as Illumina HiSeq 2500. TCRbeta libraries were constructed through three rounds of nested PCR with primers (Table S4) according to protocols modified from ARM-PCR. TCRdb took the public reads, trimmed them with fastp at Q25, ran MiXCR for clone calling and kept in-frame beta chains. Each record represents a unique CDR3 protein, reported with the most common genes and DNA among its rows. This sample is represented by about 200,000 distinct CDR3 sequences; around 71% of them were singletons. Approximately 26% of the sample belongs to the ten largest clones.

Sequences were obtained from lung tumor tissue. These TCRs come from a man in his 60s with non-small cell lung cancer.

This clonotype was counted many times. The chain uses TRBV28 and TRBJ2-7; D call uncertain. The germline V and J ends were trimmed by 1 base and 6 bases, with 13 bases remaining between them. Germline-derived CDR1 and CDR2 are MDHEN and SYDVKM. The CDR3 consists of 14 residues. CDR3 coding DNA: TGTGCCAGCAGTTTATCTCAACGCTCCGGCGAGCAGTACTTC. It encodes CASSLSQRSGEQYF.

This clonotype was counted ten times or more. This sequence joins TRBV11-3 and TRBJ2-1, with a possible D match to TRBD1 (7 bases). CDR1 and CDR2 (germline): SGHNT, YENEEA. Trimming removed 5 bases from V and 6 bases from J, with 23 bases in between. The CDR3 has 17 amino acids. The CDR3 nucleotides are TGTGCCAGCAGCCCAGGGGGGTACAGGCCGCAGGCCAATGAGCAGTTCTTC. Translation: CASSPGGYRPQANEQFF.

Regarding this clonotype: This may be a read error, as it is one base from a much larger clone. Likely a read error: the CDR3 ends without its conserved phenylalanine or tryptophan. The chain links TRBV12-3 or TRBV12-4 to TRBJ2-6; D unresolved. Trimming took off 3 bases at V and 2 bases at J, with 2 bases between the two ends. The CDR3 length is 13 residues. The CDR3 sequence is CASSLAGANVLTL. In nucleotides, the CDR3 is TGTGCCAGCAGTTTGGCTGGGGCCAACGTCCTGACTTTA.

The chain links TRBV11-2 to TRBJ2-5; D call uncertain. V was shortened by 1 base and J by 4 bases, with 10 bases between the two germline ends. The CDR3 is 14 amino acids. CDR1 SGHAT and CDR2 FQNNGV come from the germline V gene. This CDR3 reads CASSLGSRLETQYF. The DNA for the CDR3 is TGTGCCAGCAGCTTAGGGAGCAGGCTAGAGACCCAGTACTTC.

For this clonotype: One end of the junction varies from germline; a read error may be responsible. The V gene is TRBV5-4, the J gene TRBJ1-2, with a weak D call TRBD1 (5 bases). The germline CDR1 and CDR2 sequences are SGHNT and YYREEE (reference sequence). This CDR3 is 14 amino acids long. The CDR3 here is CTSSPSAGGYGYTF. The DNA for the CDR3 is TGTACCAGCAGCCCCTCTGCGGGGGGCTATGGCTACACCTTC.

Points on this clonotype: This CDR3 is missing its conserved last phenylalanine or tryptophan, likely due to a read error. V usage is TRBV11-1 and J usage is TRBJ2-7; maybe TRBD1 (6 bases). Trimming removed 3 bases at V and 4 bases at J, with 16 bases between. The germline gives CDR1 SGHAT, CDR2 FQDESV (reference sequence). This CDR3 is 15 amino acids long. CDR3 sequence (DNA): TGTGCCAGCAGCTTTTCCTCCGGAACAGGGTACGAGCAGTACTCC. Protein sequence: CASSFSSGTGYEQYS.

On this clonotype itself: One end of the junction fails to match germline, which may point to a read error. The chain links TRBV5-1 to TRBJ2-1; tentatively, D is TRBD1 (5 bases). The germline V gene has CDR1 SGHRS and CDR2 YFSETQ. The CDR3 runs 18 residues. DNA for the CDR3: TGCGACAGCAGCTTGGGGCTAGGGAACTTCAGCTCCTACAATGAGCAGTTCTTC. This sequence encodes CDSSLGLGNFSSYNEQFF.

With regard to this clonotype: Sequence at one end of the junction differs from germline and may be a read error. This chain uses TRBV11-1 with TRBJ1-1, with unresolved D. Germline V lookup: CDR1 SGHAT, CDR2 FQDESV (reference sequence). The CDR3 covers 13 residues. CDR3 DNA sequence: TGTGCCAGCAGTTTAGTCAGTAACTTTGAAGTTTTCTTT. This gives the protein CASSLVSNFEVFF.

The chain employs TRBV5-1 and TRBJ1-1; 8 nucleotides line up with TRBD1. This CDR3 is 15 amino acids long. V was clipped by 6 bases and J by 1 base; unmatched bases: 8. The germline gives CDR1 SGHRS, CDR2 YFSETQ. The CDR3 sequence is CASITDDRGNTEAFF. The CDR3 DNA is TGCGCCAGCATCACCGACGACAGGGGGAACACTGAAGCTTTCTTT.

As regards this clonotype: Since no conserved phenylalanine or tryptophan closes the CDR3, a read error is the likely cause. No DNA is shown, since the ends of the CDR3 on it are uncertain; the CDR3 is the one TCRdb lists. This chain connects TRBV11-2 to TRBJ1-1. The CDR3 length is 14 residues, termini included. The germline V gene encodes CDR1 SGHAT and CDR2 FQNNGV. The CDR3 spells CASSLVGRGTEVSY.

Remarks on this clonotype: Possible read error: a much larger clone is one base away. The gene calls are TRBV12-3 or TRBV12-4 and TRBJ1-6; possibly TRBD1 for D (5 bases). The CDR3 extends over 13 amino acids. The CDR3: CASRGNYNSTLHF. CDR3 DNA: TGTGCCAGCCGGGGGAACTATAATTCAACCCTCCACTTT.

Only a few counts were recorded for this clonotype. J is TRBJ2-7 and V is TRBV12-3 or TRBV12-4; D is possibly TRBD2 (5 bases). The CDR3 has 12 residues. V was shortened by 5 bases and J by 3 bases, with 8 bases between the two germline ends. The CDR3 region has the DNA TGTGCCAGCAGTCTACTAGACTACGAGCAGTACTTC. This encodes CASSLLDYEQYF.

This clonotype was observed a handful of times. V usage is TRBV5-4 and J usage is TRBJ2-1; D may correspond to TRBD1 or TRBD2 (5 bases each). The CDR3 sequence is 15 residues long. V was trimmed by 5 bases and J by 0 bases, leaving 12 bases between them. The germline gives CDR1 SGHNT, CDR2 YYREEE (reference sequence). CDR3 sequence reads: CASRSGTDSYNEQFF. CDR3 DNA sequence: TGTGCCAGCAGGTCCGGGACCGACTCCTACAATGAGCAGTTCTTC.

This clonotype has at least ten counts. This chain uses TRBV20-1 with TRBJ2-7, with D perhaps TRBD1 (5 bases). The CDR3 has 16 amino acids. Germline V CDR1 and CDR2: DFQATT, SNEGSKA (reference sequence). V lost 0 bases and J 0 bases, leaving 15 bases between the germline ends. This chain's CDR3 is CSARDQRRVASYEQYF. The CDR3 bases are TGCAGTGCTAGAGATCAGCGCAGGGTAGCCTCCTACGAGCAGTACTTC.

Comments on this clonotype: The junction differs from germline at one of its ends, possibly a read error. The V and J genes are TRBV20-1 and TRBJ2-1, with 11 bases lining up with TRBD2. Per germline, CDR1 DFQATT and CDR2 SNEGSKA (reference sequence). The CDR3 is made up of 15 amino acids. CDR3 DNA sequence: TGCAGTGCTATAATAGCGGGAGGGCATTACAATGAGCACTTCTTC. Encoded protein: CSAIIAGGHYNEHFF.

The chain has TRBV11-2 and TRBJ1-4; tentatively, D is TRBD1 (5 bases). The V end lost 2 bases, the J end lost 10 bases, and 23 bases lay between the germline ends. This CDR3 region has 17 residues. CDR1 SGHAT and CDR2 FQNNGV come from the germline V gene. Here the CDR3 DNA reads TGTGCCAGCAGCTTAAAAATACTGGGACCCCACGGGAGAAAACTGTTTTTT. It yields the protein CASSLKILGPHGRKLFF.

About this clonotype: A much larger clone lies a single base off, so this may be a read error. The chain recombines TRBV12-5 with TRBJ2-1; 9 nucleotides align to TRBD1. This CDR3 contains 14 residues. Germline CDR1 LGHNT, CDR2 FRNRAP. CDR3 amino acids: CTSEMGQGYNEQFF. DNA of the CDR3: TGTACTAGTGAGATGGGACAGGGATACAATGAGCAGTTCTTC.

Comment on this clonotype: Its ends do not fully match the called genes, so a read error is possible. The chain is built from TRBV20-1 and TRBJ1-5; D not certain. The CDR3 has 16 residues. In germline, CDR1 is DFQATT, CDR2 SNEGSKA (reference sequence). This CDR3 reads CSARPPVTYSNQPHYF. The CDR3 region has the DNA TGCAGTGCTAGACCCCCTGTAACTTATAGCAATCAGCCCCACTATTTT.

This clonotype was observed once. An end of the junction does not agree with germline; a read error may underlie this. Here the CDR3 reads CATSDRSGASQTQHF. CDR3 in DNA: TGTGCCACCAGTGATCGCTCAGGGGCGAGTCAGACCCAGCATTTT. The J gene is TRBJ1-5, the V gene TRBV24-1; maybe TRBD1 (6 bases). Germline V gene data show CDR1 as KGHDR and CDR2 as SFDVKD. The CDR3 loop spans 15 amino acids.

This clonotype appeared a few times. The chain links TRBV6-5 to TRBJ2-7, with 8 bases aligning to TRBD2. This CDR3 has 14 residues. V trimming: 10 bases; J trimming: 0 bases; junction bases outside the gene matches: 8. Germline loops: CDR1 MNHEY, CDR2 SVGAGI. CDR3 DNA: TGTGCCATCAGCGGGAGCGCGTACTCCTACGAGCAGTACTTC. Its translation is CAISGSAYSYEQYF.

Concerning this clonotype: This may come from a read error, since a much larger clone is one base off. CDR3 loop: CASSYSWTGAFEQFF. In DNA, the CDR3 is TGTGCCAGCAGTTACTCGTGGACAGGAGCATTTGAGCAGTTCTTC. The J gene is TRBJ2-1, the V gene TRBV6-5; TRBD1 agrees at 7 bases. From germline, CDR1 is MNHEY and CDR2 SVGAGI. The CDR3 spans 15 residues. V lost 0 bases and J lost 9; bases outside the gene matches: 8.

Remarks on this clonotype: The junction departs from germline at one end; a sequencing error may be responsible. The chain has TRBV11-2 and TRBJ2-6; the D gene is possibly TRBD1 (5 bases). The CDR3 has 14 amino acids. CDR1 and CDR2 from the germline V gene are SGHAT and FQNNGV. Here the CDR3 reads CISSPISGANVLTF. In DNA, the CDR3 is TGTATCAGCAGTCCTATCTCTGGGGCCAATGTCCTTACTTTC. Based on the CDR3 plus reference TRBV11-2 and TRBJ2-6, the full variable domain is EAGVAQSPRYKIIEKRQSVAFWCNPISGHATLYWYQQILGQGPKLLIQFQNNGVVDDSQLPKDRFSAERLKGVDSTLKIQPAKLEDSAVYLCISSPISGANVLTFGAGSRLTVL.

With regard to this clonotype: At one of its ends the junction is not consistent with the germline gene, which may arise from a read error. CDR3 amino acids: CASSLDRLNTVAFF. The CDR3 DNA sequence: TGTGCCAGCAGCTTGGACCGTCTGAACACTGTAGCTTTCTTT. The chain employs TRBV11-1 and TRBJ1-1; unclear D gene. Per the germline V gene, CDR1 is SGHAT and CDR2 is FQDESV (reference sequence). This CDR3 comprises 14 residues.

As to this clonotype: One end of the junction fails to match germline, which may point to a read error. In DNA, the CDR3 is TGTGCCAGCAGCTTGTGTCGGAGGCTCGGGGATCAGCCTCAGCATTTT. Its translation: CASSLCRRLGDQPQHF. The rearrangement uses TRBV5-6 and TRBJ1-5; D is uncertain. The CDR3 covers 16 residues. Germline CDR1 and CDR2: SGHDT and YYEEEE.

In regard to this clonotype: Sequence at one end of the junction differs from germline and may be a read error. The CDR3 DNA is TGCGGTGCTCAGAGTGATGGGAGCGAGCAGTACTTC. It yields the protein CGAQSDGSEQYF. The chain has TRBV20-1 and TRBJ2-7; tentative D call: TRBD2 (5 bases). This CDR3 is 12 amino acids long. Germline assignment: CDR1 DFQATT and CDR2 SNEGSKA (reference sequence).